These 10 T cell receptor beta chains share one sample of origin, sequenced in a study of chemoradiotherapy in HPV16-positive cancers. Assay used: immunoSEQ multiplex PCR; TCRdb lists only in-frame clones, some missing. The sample records about 5,900 clones, 73% being singletons. The sample was acquired from a patient who underwent chemoradiotherapy. Receptors originate from a human donor with HPV-associated anogenital cancer.

This clone was counted between two and nine times. V and J are TRBV7-2 and TRBJ1-5, with D maybe TRBD1 (6 bases). V lost 1 base, J lost 0 bases, and 13 bases lay in between. Germline CDR1 reads SGHTA; CDR2 reads FQGNSA. CDR3 length: 17 residues. CDR3 sequence reads: CASSLVARGDSNQPQHF. The CDR3 DNA follows: TGTGCCAGCAGCTTAGTGGCCAGGGGAGATAGCAATCAGCCCCAGCATTTT.

The rearrangement joins TRBV7-2 to TRBJ2-3; either TRBD1 or TRBD2 may fit D (5 bases each). The CDR3 contains 16 residues. Trimming shortened V by 5 bases and J by 5 bases, and 20 bases separated the two germline ends. CDR1 and CDR2 from the germline V gene are SGHTA and FQGNSA. As DNA, the CDR3 is TGTGCCAGCAGCCAGGGACCCCCCCCGTACGGAGATACGCAGTATTTT. This encodes CASSQGPPPYGDTQYF.

The chain joins TRBV7-8 to TRBJ2-3, with D possibly TRBD1 on 5 matching bases. The germline V and J ends were trimmed by 7 bases and 3 bases, with 23 bases remaining between them. The CDR3 runs 17 residues. The germline V gene encodes CDR1 SGHVS and CDR2 FQNEAQ. The CDR3 coding sequence is TGTGCCAGCACTCTCAAAAAAAGGGCAGGGTCAACAGATACGCAGTATTTT. Translating gives CASTLKKRAGSTDTQYF.

This clone was detected only once. The V and J genes are TRBV28 and TRBJ1-2; no firm D call. This CDR3 region has 13 residues. Germline loops: CDR1 MDHEN, CDR2 SYDVKM. V lost 10 bases and J lost 5, with 17 bases in between. The chain's CDR3 is CATWEVSGYGYTF. CDR3 DNA: TGTGCCACGTGGGAAGTGTCCGGATATGGCTACACCTTC.

CDR3 protein: CASSASSYNSPLHF. CDR3 coding DNA: TGTGCCAGCAGTGCAAGCTCCTATAATTCACCCCTCCACTTT. This rearrangement joins TRBV2 to TRBJ1-6; D unclear. Trimming took 4 bases from V and 0 from J, leaving 4 bases between them. The V gene's germline CDR1 is SNHLY and CDR2 FYNNEI. CDR3 size: 14 residues.

CDR3 loop: CASSSSGSYSYNEQFF. As DNA, the CDR3 is TGCGCCAGCAGCTCGTCTGGATCCTACTCCTACAATGAGCAGTTCTTC. V and J are TRBV5-1 and TRBJ2-1; no clear D. V was clipped by 3 bases and J by 0 bases, with 13 bases between them. CDR1 and CDR2 from the germline V gene are SGHRS and YFSETQ. This CDR3 has 16 residues. Looking up the rest from reference TRBV5-1 and TRBJ2-1 gives the full variable domain: KAGVTQTPRYLIKTRGQQVTLSCSPISGHRSVSWYQQTPGQGLQFLFEYFSETQRNKGNFPGRFSGRQFSNSRSEMNVSTLELGDSALYLCASSSSGSYSYNEQFFGPGTRLTVL.

The V call is TRBV6-1, the J call TRBJ1-1; no definite D call. Trimming took 4 bases from V and 1 from J, leaving 7 bases between them. Germline loops: CDR1 MNHNS, CDR2 SASEGT. CDR3 size: 13 residues. The CDR3 loop reads CASSVSTNTEAFF. The DNA of the CDR3 is TGTGCCAGCAGTGTCTCAACGAACACTGAAGCTTTCTTT.

This chain uses TRBV7-3 with TRBJ1-1; D uncertain. CDR1 is SGHTA and CDR2 is FQGTGA in the germline V gene. This CDR3 region has 13 residues. Between the trimmed V and J ends, which lost 5 bases and 1 base, there was a span of 8 bases. CDR3 DNA sequence: TGTGCCAGCAGCCCTCAAGCGAACACTGAAGCTTTCTTT. Amino acids: CASSPQANTEAFF. The variable domain in full, with the rest retrieved from reference TRBV7-3 and TRBJ1-1, is GAGVSQTPSNKVTEKGKYVELRCDPISGHTALYWYRQSLGQGPEFLIYFQGTGAADDSGLPNDRFFAVRPEGSVSTLKIQRTERGDSAVYLCASSPQANTEAFFGQGTRLTVV.

This chain uses TRBV2 with TRBJ1-3, with D uncertain. CDR3 length equals 17 residues. The germline gives CDR1 SNHLY, CDR2 FYNNEI. V lost 0 bases to trimming and J lost 0 bases, with 12 bases between them. Here the CDR3 reads CASSEALRTHSGNTIYF. The DNA for the CDR3 is TGTGCCAGCAGTGAAGCGCTTCGGACGCACTCTGGAAACACCATATATTTT.

The CDR3 loop is CAWRWHGQSYEQYF. The CDR3 DNA reads as TGTGCCTGGAGGTGGCATGGTCAATCTTACGAGCAGTACTTC. The V and J genes are TRBV30 and TRBJ2-5; D unclear. The J call is doubtful: the DNA matches TRBJ2-7 better. The CDR3 contains 14 residues. The V gene's germline CDR1 is GTSNPN and CDR2 SVGIG (reference sequence).